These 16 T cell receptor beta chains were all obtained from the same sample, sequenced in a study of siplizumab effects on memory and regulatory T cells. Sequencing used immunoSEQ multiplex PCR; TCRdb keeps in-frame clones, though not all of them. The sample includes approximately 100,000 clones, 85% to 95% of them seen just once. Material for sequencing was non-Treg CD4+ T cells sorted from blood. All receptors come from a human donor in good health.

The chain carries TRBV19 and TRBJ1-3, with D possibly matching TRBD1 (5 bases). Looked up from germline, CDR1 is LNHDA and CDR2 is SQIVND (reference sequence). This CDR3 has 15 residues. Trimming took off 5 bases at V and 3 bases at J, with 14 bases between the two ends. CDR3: CASSPPGAGGNTIYF. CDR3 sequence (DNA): TGTGCCAGTAGTCCGCCCGGGGCAGGTGGAAACACCATATATTTT.

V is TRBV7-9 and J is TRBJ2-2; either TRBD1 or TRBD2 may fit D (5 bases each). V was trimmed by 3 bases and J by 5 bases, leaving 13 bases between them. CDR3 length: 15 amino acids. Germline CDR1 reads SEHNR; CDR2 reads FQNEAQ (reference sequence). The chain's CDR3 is CASSFMGVNTGELFF. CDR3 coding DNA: TGTGCCAGCAGCTTCATGGGGGTAAATACCGGGGAGCTGTTTTTT.

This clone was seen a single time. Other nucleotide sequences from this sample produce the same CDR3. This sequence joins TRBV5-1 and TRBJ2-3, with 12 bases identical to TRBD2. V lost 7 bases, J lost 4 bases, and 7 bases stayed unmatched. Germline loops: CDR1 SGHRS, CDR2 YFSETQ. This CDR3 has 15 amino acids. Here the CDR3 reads CASSFLAGGPDTQYF. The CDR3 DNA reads TGCGCCAGCTCCTTTCTAGCGGGGGGGCCAGATACGCAGTATTTT.

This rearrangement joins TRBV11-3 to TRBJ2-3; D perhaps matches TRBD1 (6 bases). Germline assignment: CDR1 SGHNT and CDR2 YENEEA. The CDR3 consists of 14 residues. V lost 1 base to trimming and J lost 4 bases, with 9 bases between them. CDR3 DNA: TGTGCCAGCAGCTTAGGGGGGCCCGCAGATACGCAGTATTTT. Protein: CASSLGGPADTQYF.

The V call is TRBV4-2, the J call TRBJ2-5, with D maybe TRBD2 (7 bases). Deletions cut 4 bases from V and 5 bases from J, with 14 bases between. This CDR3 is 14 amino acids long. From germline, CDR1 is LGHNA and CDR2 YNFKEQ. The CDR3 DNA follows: TGTGCCAGCAGCCTTATGGGGGGGCCGGAGACCCAGTACTTC. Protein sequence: CASSLMGGPETQYF.

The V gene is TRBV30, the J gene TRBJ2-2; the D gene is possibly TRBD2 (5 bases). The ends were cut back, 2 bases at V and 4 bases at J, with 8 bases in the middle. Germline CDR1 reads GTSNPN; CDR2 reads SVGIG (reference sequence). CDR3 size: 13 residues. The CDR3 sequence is CAWSLSGTGELFF. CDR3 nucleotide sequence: TGTGCCTGGAGTTTAAGCGGCACCGGGGAGCTGTTTTTT.

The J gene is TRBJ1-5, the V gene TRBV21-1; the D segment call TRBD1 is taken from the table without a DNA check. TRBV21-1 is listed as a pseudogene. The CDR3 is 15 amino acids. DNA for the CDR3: TGTGCCAGCAGCGGACTACAGGGGAAACGTCAGCCCCAGCATTTT. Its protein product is CASSGLQGKRQPQHF.

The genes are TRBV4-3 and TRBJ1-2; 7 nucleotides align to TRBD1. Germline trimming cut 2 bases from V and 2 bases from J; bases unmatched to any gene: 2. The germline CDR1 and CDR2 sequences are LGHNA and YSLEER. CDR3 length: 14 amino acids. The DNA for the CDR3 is TGCGCCAGCAGCCAACAACAGGGGAACTATGGCTACACCTTC. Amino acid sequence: CASSQQQGNYGYTF.

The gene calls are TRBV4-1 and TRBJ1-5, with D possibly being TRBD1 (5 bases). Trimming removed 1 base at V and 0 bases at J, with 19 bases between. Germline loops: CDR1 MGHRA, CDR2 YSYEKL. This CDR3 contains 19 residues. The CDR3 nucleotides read TGCGCCAGCAGCCAAGGGTCCCTTACCGGGGACTATAGCAATCAGCCCCAGCATTTT. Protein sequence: CASSQGSLTGDYSNQPQHF.

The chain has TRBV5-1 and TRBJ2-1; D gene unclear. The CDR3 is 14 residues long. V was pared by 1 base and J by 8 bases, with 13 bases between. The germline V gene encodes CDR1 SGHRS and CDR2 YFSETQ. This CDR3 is CASSLSPPSDEQFF. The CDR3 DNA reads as TGCGCCAGCAGCTTGAGTCCTCCCAGCGATGAGCAGTTCTTC.

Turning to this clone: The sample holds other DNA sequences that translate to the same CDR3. The CDR3 reads CASSPVGGNYGYTF. The CDR3 DNA sequence: TGTGCCAGCAGTCCAGTTGGGGGGAACTATGGCTACACCTTC. The chain links TRBV6-1 to TRBJ1-2; maybe TRBD1 (5 bases). Germline V gives CDR1 MNHNS, CDR2 SASEGT. The V gene lost 5 bases and the J gene lost 2 bases, with 12 bases spanning the gap. This CDR3 region has 14 residues.

The DNA of the CDR3 is TGTGCCAGTAGTACCGGACGGCTAGAGCAGTACTTC. Translation: CASSTGRLEQYF. The rearrangement links TRBV19 to TRBJ2-7; unclear D gene. Germline V gene lookup returns CDR1 LNHDA and CDR2 SQIVND (reference sequence). The CDR3 sequence is 12 residues long. The V end lost 4 bases, the J end lost 7 bases, and 11 bases lay between the germline ends. The full variable domain, rest sourced from reference TRBV19 and TRBJ2-7, is DGGITQSPKYLFRKEGQNVTLSCEQNLNHDAMYWYRQDPGQGLRLIYYSQIVNDFQKGDIAEGYSVSREKKESFPLTVTSAQKNPTAFYLCASSTGRLEQYFGPGTRLTVT.

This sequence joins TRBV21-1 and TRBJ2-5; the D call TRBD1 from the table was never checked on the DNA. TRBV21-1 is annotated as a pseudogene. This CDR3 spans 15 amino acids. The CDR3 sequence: CATSGTGPSGETQYF. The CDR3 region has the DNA TGTGCCACGTCCGGGACAGGGCCCTCCGGGGAGACCCAGTACTTC.

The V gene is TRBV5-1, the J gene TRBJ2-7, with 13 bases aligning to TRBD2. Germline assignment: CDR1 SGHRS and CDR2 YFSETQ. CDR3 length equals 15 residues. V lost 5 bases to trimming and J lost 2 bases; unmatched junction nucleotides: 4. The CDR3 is CASRPTSGGPYEQYF. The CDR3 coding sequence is TGCGCCAGCAGACCGACTAGCGGGGGGCCCTACGAGCAGTACTTC.

The CDR3 DNA follows: TGTGCCAGCGCACCTACCTATGGCTACACCTTC. Its protein product is CASAPTYGYTF. This chain connects TRBV7-3 to TRBJ1-2; D not certain. The germline V and J ends were trimmed by 8 bases and 4 bases, with 8 bases remaining between them. Germline loops: CDR1 SGHTA, CDR2 FQGTGA. CDR3 length equals 11 residues.

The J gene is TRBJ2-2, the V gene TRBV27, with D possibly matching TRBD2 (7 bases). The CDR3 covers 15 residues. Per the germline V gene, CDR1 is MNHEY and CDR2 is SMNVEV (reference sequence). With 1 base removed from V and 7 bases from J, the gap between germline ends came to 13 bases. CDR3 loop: CASSLLAGAGGELFF. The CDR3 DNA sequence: TGTGCCAGCAGTTTATTGGCGGGGGCCGGCGGGGAGCTGTTTTTT.